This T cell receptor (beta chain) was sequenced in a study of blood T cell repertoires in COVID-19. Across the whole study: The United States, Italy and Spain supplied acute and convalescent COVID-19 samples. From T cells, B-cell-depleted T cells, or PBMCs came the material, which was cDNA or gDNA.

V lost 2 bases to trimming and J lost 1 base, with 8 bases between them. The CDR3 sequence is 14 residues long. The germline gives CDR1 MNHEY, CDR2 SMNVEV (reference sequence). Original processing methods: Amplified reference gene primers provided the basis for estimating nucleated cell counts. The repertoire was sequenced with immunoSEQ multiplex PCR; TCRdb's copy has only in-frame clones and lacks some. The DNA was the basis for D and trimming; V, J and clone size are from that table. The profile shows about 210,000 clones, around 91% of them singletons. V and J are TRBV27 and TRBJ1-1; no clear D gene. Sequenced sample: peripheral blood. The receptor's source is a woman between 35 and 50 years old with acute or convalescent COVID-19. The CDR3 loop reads CASSLNSKNTEAFF. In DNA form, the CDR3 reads TGTGCCAGCAGTTTAAACAGTAAGAACACTGAAGCTTTCTTT.